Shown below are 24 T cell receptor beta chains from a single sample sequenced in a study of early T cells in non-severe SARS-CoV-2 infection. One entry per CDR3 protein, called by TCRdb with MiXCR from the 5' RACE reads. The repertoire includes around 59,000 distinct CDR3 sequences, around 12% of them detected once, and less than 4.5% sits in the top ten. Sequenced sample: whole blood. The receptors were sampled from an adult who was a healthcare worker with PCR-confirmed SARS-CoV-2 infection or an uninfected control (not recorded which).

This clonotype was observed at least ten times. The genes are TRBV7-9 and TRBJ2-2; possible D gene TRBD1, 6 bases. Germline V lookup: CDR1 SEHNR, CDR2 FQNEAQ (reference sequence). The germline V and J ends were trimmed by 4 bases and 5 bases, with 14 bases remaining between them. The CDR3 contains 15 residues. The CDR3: CASSSPPGETGELFF. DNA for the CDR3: TGTGCCAGCAGCTCCCCGCCAGGGGAAACCGGGGAGCTGTTTTTT. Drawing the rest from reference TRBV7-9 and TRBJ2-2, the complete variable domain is DTGVSQNPRHKITKRGQNVTFRCDPISEHNRLYWYRQTLGQGPEFLTYFQNEAQLEKSRLLSDRFSAERPKGSFSTLEIQRTEQGDSAMYLCASSSPPGETGELFFGEGSRLTVL.

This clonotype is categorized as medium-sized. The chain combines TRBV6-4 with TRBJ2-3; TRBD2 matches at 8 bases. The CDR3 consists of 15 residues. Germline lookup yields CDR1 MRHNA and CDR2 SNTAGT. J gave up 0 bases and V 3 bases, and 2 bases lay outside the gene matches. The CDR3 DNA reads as TGTGCCAGCAGTGAGACTAGCGCTAGCACAGATACGCAGTATTTT. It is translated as CASSETSASTDTQYF.

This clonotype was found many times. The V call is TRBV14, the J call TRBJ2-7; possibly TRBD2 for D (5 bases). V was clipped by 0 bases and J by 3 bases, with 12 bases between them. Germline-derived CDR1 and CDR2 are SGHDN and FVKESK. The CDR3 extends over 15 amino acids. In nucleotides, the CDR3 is TGTGCCAGCAGCCAAGATCGGAGCGGACTCTACGAGCAGTACTTC. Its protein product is CASSQDRSGLYEQYF.

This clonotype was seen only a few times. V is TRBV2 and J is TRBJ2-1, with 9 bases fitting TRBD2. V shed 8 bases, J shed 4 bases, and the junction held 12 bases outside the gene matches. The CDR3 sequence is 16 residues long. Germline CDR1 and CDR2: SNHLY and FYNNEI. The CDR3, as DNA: TGTGCCAGCTACTTCGGTTCTAGCGGGGAATACAATGAGCAGTTCTTC. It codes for CASYFGSSGEYNEQFF.

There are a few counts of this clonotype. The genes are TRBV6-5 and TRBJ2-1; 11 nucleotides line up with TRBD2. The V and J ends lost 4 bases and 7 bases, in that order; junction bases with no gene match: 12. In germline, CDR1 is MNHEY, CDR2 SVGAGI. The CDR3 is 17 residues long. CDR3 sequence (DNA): TGTGCCAGCAGTTCTACTTGGGGTAGCGGGAGGGGGAATGAGCAGTTCTTC. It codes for CASSSTWGSGRGNEQFF.

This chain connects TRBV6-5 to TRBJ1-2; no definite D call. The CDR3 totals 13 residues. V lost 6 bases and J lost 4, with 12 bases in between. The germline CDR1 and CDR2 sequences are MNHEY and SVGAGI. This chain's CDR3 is CASSVGGIYGYTF. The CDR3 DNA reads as TGTGCCAGCAGCGTGGGAGGCATCTATGGCTACACCTTC.

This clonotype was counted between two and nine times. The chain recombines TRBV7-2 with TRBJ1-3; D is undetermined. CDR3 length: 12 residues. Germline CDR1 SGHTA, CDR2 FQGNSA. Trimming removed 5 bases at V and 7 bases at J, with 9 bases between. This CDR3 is CASSPRTNTIYF. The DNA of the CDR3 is TGTGCCAGCAGCCCGAGGACGAACACCATATATTTT.

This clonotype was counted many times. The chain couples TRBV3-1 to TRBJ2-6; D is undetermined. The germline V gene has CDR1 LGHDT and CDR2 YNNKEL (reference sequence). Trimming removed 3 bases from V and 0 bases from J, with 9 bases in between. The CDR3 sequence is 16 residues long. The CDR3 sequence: CASSQHGRSGANVLTF. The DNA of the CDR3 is TGTGCCAGCAGCCAGCACGGGCGCTCTGGGGCCAACGTCCTGACTTTC. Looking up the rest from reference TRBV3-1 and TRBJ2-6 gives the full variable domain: DTAVSQTPKYLVTQMGNDKSIKCEQNLGHDTMYWYKQDSKKFLKIMFSYNNKELIINETVPNRFSPKSPDKAHLNLHINSLELGDSAVYFCASSQHGRSGANVLTFGAGSRLTVL.

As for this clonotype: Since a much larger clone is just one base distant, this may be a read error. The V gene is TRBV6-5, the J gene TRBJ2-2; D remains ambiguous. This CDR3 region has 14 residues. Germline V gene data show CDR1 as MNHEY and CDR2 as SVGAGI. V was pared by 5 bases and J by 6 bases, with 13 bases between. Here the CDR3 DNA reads TGTGCCAGCAGTCCTCTTTTCGACTCCGGGGAGCTGTTTTTT. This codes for CASSPLFDSGELFF.

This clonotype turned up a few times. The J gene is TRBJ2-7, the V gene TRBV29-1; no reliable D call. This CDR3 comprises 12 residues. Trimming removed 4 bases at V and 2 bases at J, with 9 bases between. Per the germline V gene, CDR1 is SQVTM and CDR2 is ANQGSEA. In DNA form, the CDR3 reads TGCAGCGTTGTACAGAATACCTACGAGCAGTACTTC. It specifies CSVVQNTYEQYF.

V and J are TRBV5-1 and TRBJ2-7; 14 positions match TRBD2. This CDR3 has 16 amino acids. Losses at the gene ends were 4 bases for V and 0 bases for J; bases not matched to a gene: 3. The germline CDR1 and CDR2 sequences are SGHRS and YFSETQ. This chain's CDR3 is CASSAGTSGSSYEQYF. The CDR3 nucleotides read TGCGCCAGCAGCGCCGGGACTAGCGGGAGCTCCTACGAGCAGTACTTC.

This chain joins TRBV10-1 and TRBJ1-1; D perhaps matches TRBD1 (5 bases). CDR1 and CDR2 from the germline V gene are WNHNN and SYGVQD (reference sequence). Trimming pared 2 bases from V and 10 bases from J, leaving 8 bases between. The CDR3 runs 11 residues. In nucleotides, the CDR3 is TGCGCCAGCAGTGAGGCAGGGAGAGCTTTCTTT. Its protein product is CASSEAGRAFF.

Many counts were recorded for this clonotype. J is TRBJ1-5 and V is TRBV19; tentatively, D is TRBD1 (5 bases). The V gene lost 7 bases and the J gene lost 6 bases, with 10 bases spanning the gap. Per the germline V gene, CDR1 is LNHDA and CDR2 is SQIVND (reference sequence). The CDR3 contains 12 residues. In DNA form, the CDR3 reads TGTGCCAGTACGGGGGTCCTTCAGCCCCAGCATTTT. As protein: CASTGVLQPQHF.

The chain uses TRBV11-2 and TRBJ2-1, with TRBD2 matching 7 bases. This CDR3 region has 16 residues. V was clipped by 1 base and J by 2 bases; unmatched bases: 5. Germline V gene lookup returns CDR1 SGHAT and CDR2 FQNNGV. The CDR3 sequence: CASSLVLAAAYNEQFF. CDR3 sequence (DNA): TGTGCCAGCAGCTTAGTCCTAGCGGCCGCCTACAATGAGCAGTTCTTC.

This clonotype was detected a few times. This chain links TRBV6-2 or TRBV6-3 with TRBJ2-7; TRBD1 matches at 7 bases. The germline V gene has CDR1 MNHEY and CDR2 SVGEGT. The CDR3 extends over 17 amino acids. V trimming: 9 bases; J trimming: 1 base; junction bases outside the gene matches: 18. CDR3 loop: CARERPPIGDSSYEQYF. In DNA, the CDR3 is TGTGCCAGGGAGAGACCCCCGATCGGGGACAGTTCCTACGAGCAGTACTTC.

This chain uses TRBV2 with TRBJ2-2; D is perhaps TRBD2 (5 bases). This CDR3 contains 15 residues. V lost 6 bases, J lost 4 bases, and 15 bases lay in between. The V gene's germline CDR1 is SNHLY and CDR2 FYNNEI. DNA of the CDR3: TGTGCCAGCAGCGCTACCACTAGTACCACCGGGGAGCTGTTTTTT. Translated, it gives CASSATTSTTGELFF.

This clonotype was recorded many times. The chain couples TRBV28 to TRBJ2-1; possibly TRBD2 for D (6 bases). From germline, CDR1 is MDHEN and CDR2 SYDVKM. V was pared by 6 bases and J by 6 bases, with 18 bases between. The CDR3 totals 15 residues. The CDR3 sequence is CASSSGTSASNEQFF. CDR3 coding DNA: TGTGCCAGCAGCTCCGGGACTTCAGCCAGCAATGAGCAGTTCTTC.

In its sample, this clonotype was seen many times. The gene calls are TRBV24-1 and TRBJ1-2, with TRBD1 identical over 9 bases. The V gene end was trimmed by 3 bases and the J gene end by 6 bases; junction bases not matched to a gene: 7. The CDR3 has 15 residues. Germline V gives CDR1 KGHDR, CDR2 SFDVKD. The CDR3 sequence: CATSDAGTGINGYTF. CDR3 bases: TGTGCCACCAGTGATGCCGGGACAGGGATCAATGGCTACACCTTC.

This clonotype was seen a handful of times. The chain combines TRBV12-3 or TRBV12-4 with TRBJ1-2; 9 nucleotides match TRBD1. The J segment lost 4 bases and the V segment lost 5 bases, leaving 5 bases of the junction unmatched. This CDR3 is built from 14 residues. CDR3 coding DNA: TGTGCCAGCAGTCTCCAGGACAGGGGCTATGGCTACACCTTC. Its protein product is CASSLQDRGYGYTF.

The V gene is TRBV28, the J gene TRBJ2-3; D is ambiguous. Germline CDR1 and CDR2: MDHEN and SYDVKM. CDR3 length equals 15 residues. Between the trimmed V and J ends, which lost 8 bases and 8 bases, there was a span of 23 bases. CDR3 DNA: TGTGCCAGCGGAAATTCCGGGTCTAGACCGGGTACGCAGTATTTT. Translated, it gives CASGNSGSRPGTQYF.

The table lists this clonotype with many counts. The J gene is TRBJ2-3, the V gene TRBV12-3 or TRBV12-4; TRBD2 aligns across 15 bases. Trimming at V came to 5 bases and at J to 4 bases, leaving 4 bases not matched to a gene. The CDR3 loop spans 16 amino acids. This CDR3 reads CASSTWTSGRADTQYF. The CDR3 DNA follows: TGTGCCAGCAGTACGTGGACTAGCGGGAGGGCAGATACGCAGTATTTT.

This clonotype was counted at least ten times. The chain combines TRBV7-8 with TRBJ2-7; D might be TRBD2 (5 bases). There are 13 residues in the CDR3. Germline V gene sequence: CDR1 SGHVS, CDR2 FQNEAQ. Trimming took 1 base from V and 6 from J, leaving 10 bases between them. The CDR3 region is CASSLELEVEQYF. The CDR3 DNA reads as TGTGCCAGCAGCTTAGAGTTGGAGGTCGAGCAGTACTTC.

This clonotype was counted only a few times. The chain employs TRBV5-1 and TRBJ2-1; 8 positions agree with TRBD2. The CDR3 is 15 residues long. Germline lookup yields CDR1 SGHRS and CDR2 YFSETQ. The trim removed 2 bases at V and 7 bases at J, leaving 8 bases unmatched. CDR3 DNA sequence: TGCGCCAGCAGCTTATCCAGCGGGAGAGGAAATGAGCAGTTCTTC. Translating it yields CASSLSSGRGNEQFF.

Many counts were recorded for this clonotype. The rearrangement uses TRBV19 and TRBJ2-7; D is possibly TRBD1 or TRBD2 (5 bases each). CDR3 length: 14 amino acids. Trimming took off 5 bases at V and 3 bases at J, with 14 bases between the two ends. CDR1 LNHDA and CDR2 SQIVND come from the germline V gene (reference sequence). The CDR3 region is CASSPQVGDYEQYF. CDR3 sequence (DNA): TGTGCCAGTAGTCCTCAGGTGGGGGACTACGAGCAGTACTTC.